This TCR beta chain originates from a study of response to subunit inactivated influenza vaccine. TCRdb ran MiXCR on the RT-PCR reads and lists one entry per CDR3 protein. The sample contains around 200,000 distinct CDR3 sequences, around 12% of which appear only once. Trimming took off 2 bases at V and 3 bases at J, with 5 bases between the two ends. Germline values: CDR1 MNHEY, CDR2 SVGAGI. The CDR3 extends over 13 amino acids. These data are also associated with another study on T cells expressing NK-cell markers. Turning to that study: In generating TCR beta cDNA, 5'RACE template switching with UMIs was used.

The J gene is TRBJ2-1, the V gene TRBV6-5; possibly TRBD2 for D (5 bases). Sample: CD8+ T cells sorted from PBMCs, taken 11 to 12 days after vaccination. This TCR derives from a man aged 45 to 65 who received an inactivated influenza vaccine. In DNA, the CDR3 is TGTGCCAGCAGTTACACTAGCTACAATGAGCAGTTCTTC. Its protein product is CASSYTSYNEQFF.